These 15 T cell receptor beta chains originate from one sample sequenced in a study of cytomegalovirus exposure and HLA in healthy donors. The PCR employed 60 Vbeta primers together with 13 Jbeta primers. TCRdb keeps only in-frame clones here, not all; method: immunoSEQ multiplex PCR. The sample includes 150,000 to 250,000 clones, approximately 85% of them seen just once. Sequencing was done on a sample of PBMCs. The receptors stem from a woman in her 50s in good health and CMV-seronegative.

The sample holds a few counts of this clone. The rearrangement links TRBV27 to TRBJ1-5; D unclear. V shed 0 bases and J shed 4 bases, with 13 bases lying between them. The CDR3 has 16 residues. Germline V gene sequence: CDR1 MNHEY, CDR2 SMNVEV (reference sequence). Written as DNA, the CDR3 is TGTGCCAGCAGTTTATCGGCACACCCGATTAATCAGCCCCAGCATTTT. Encoded protein: CASSLSAHPINQPQHF.

The gene calls are TRBV5-4 and TRBJ2-5; D gene unclear. This CDR3 comprises 11 residues. Germline CDR1 reads SGHNT; CDR2 reads YYREEE (reference sequence). V was trimmed by 4 bases and J by 7 bases, leaving 8 bases between them. CDR3 in amino acids: CASSTRGTQYF. CDR3 DNA: TGTGCCAGCAGCACCCGAGGGACCCAGTACTTC.

The chain has TRBV7-2 and TRBJ2-1, with 8 positions matching TRBD2. There are 12 residues in the CDR3. V shed 4 bases and J 15 bases; nucleotides not matched to a gene: 8. Germline CDR1 SGHTA, CDR2 FQGNSA. In nucleotides, the CDR3 is TGTGCCAGCAGCTCCGGGACTAGTACCGGGTTCTTC. Translation gives CASSSGTSTGFF.

The gene calls are TRBV7-3 and TRBJ2-7, with D maybe TRBD1 (6 bases). Trimming removed 1 base at V and 2 bases at J, with 9 bases between. The CDR3 totals 14 residues. Germline assignment: CDR1 SGHTA and CDR2 FQGTGA. CDR3 sequence reads: CASSLSPGAYEQYF. CDR3 in DNA: TGTGCCAGCAGCTTAAGTCCAGGGGCCTACGAGCAGTACTTC.

Turning to this clone: The same CDR3 can be traced to other DNA sequences in this sample. The chain uses TRBV7-2 and TRBJ2-7, with 7 bases lining up with TRBD1. The germline V gene encodes CDR1 SGHTA and CDR2 FQGNSA. The ends lost 3 bases at V and 4 bases at J; junction bases unmatched: 6. This CDR3 is built from 14 residues. The CDR3 spells CASSFRDRLYEQYF. The CDR3 coding sequence is TGTGCCAGCAGCTTCCGGGACAGATTATACGAGCAGTACTTC.

The rearrangement joins TRBV6-1 to TRBJ1-2; no clear D. The germline V gene has CDR1 MNHNS and CDR2 SASEGT. V lost 1 base and J lost 3, with 6 bases in between. The CDR3 has 13 amino acids. The CDR3 sequence is CASSEGQDYGYTF. The CDR3 region has the DNA TGTGCCAGCAGTGAAGGGCAGGACTATGGCTACACCTTC.

The rearrangement joins TRBV30 to TRBJ1-1; TRBD1 is a possible D gene (5 bases). This CDR3 is 12 amino acids long. In germline, CDR1 is GTSNPN, CDR2 SVGIG (reference sequence). Trimming pared 3 bases from V and 4 bases from J, leaving 9 bases between. As DNA, the CDR3 is TGTGCCTGGAGGCAGGGCGGCACTGAAGCTTTCTTT. Its protein product is CAWRQGGTEAFF.

This chain uses TRBV4-2 with TRBJ2-3, with a possible D match to TRBD1 (6 bases). Germline lookup yields CDR1 LGHNA and CDR2 YNFKEQ. The CDR3 is 17 amino acids. With 0 bases removed from V and 4 bases from J, the gap between germline ends came to 17 bases. The CDR3 DNA is TGTGCCAGCAGCCAAGAGTTGTTAGGGGGTCGGGCAGATACGCAGTATTTT. It specifies CASSQELLGGRADTQYF.

The V call is TRBV5-1, the J call TRBJ1-4, with D possibly TRBD1 on 6 matching bases. Germline assignment: CDR1 SGHRS and CDR2 YFSETQ. The germline V and J ends were trimmed by 3 bases and 0 bases, with 9 bases remaining between them. The CDR3 sequence is 15 residues long. The CDR3 coding sequence is TGCGCCAGCAGCTGGGCAGGGGCAACTAATGAAAAACTGTTTTTT. Amino acids: CASSWAGATNEKLFF.

J is TRBJ1-2 and V is TRBV28; maybe TRBD1 (5 bases). V was clipped by 10 bases and J by 7 bases, with 22 bases between them. Germline-derived CDR1 and CDR2 are MDHEN and SYDVKM. The CDR3 is 14 amino acids. CDR3 loop: CATPRGGAQGGYTF. The CDR3, as DNA: TGTGCCACCCCTCGGGGAGGGGCTCAAGGTGGCTACACCTTC.

The J gene is TRBJ1-3, the V gene TRBV7-2; D possibly corresponds to TRBD1 (5 bases). Germline V gene lookup returns CDR1 SGHTA and CDR2 FQGNSA. Trimming cost V 4 bases and J 4 bases, with 11 bases left between them. There are 14 residues in the CDR3. For the CDR3, the DNA is TGTGCCAGCAGCTCTACGGAGGGGGGAAACACCATATATTTT. Translated: CASSSTEGGNTIYF.

The chain's CDR3 is CASSVGLAGVDNEQFF. The CDR3 nucleotides are TGTGCCAGCAGCGTAGGGTTAGCGGGAGTTGATAATGAGCAGTTCTTC. V and J are TRBV9 and TRBJ2-1; 9 positions match TRBD2. CDR1 and CDR2 (germline): SGDLS, YYNGEE. The CDR3 is 16 amino acids. Trimming at V came to 0 bases and at J to 7 bases, leaving 8 bases not matched to a gene. Full variable domain (remainder filled in from reference TRBV9 and TRBJ2-1): DSGVTQTPKHLITATGQRVTLRCSPRSGDLSVYWYQQSLDQGLQFLIQYYNGEERAKGNILERFSAQQFPDLHSELNLSSLELGDSALYFCASSVGLAGVDNEQFFGPGTRLTVL.

V and J are TRBV5-1 and TRBJ2-5; the D gene is possibly TRBD1 (5 bases). The V end was cut by 4 bases, the J end by 5 bases, with 21 bases between. Germline lookup yields CDR1 SGHRS and CDR2 YFSETQ. The CDR3 extends over 16 amino acids. The CDR3 DNA reads as TGCGCCAGCAGCAGGGGCCCCGAGGCAAGATGGGAGACCCAGTACTTC. Amino acid sequence: CASSRGPEARWETQYF.

The chain combines TRBV19 with TRBJ2-1, with 9 bases identical to TRBD2. V lost 6 bases to trimming and J lost 7 bases; unmatched junction nucleotides: 7. CDR1 is LNHDA and CDR2 is SQIVND in the germline V gene (reference sequence). The CDR3 totals 14 residues. This CDR3 reads CASRVSGSGNEQFF. The CDR3 DNA is TGTGCCAGTAGGGTTAGCGGGAGTGGGAATGAGCAGTTCTTC.

The chain is built from TRBV19 and TRBJ2-1; 9 nucleotides align to TRBD2. The germline gives CDR1 LNHDA, CDR2 SQIVND (reference sequence). V was clipped by 7 bases and J by 9 bases; unmatched bases: 7. This CDR3 region has 13 residues. The CDR3 loop reads CASNWREGVEQFF. The CDR3 nucleotides are TGTGCCAGTAATTGGCGGGAGGGAGTTGAGCAGTTCTTC.